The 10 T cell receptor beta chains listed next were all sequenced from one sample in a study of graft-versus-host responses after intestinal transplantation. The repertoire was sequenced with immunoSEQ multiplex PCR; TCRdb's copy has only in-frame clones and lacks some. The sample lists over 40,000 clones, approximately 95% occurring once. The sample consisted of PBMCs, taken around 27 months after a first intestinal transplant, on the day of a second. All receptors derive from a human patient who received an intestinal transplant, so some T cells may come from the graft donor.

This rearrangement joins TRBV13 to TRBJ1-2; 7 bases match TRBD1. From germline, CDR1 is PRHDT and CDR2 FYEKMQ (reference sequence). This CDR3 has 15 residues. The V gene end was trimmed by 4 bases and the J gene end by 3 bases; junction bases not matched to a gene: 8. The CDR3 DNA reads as TGTGCCAGCAGCTCACCTCGGGACAGCCACTATGGCTACACCTTC. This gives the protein CASSSPRDSHYGYTF.

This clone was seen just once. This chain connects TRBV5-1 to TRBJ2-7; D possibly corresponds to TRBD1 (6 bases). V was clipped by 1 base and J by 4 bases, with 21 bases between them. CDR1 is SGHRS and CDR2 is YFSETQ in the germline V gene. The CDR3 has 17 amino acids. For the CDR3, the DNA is TGCGCCAGCAGCTTGTCCCCGACAGGTGGCCCCGCATACGAGCAGTACTTC. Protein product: CASSLSPTGGPAYEQYF.

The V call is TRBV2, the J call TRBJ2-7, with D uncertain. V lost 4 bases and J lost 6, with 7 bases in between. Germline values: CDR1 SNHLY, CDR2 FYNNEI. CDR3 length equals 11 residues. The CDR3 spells CASSAWIEQYF. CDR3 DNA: TGTGCCAGCAGTGCGTGGATCGAGCAGTACTTC.

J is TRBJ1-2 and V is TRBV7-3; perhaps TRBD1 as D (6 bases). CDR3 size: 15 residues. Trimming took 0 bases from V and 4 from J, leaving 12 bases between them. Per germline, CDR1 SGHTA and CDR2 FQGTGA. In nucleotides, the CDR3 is TGTGCCAGCAGCTTAACGCCAGGGGTAGGCTATGGCTACACCTTC. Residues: CASSLTPGVGYGYTF.

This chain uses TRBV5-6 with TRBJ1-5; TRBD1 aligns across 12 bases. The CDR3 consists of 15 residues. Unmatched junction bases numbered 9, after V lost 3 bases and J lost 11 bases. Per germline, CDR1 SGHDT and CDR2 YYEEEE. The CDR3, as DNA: TGTGCCAGCAGCTCGGGGACAGGGGGCGTAAGGGCCCAGCATTTT. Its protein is CASSSGTGGVRAQHF. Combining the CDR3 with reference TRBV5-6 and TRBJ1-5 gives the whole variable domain DAGVTQSPTHLIKTRGQQVTLRCSPKSGHDTVSWYQQALGQGPQFIFQYYEEEERQRGNFPDRFSGHQFPNYSSELNVNALLLGDSALYLCASSSGTGGVRAQHFGDGTRLSIL.

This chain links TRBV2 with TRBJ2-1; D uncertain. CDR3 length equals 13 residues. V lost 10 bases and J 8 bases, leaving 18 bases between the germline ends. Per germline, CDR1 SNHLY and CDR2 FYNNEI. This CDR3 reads CATRARGPDEQFF. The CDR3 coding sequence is TGTGCCACAAGGGCCCGCGGACCAGATGAGCAGTTCTTC. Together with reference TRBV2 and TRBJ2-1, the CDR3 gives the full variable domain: EPEVTQTPSHQVTQMGQEVILRCVPISNHLYFYWYRQILGQKVEFLVSFYNNEISEKSEIFDDQFSVERPDGSNFTLKIRSTKLEDSAMYFCATRARGPDEQFFGPGTRLTVL.

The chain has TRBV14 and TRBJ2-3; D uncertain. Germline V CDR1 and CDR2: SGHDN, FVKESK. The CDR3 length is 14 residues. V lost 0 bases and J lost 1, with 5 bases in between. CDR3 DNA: TGTGCCAGCAGCCAAGATCGCGGCACAGATACGCAGTATTTT. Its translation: CASSQDRGTDTQYF.

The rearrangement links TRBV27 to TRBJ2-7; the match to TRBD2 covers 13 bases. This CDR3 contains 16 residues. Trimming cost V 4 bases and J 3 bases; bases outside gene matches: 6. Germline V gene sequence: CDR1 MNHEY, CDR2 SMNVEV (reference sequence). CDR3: CASSSRTSGSGYEQYF. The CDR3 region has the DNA TGTGCCAGCAGTTCTCGGACTAGCGGGAGCGGCTACGAGCAGTACTTC.

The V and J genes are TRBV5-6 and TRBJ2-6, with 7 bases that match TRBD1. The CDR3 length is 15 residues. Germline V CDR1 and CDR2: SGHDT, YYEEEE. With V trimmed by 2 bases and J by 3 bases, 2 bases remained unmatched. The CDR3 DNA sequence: TGTGCCAGCAGCTTACAGGGGAGTGGGGCCAACGTCCTGACTTTC. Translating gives CASSLQGSGANVLTF.

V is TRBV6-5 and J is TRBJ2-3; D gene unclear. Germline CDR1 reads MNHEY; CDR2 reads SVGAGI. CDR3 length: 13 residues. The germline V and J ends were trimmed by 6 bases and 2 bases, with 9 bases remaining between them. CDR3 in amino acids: CASSLDFTDTQYF. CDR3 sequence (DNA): TGTGCCAGCAGCCTTGACTTCACAGATACGCAGTATTTT.